The T cell receptor (beta chain) under discussion was sequenced for a study of blood T cell repertoires in COVID-19 (dated by TCRdb to the early 2020s). In terms of the full investigation: The collaborator samples originated in the United States, Italy and Spain and spanned the acute and convalescent phases of COVID-19. The material from the prospective study consisted of cDNA or gDNA derived from T cells, B-cell-depleted T cells, or PBMCs. Subjects who had been exposed to COVID-19, were actively infected with it, or had recovered from it provided the deeply sampled blood TCRbeta repertoires that made up the dataset. The repertoires were released in a freely available public database meant as a resource for research on the immune response to SARS-CoV-2. The samples were drawn from the first 160 participants of the ongoing ImmuneRACE study and from more than 1,000 subjects provided by 6 global collaborators. The sample metadata nearly always contained a de-identified subject ID, COVID-19 status, age in years and sex. Where available, HLA class I and class II types were obtained from metadata supplied by the sample provider rather than from assay-based typing.

V and J are trimmed by 1 base and 5 bases, and the gene matches miss 14 bases of the junction. The CDR3 holds 16 amino acids from the cysteine to the phenylalanine. Here the CDR3 DNA is all that survives: 48 bases in frame from base 1. CDR1 and CDR2 are drawn from the germline V gene: SQVTM, ANQGSEA. Another Seattle source contributed samples from volunteer blood donors who had recovered from COVID-19. Whole blood was collected in K2EDTA tubes by collaborating institutions according to the institutions' own protocols. For TCRbeta analysis, collaborators shipped samples as frozen whole blood, isolated PBMCs, or DNA extracted from either of those sample types. Points on this clone: It has no known antigen specificity. No base-level quality is on record; no much larger clone is a single base apart.

What the work shows at the level of the full study, not this receptor alone: The amount of clinical and demographic metadata varied by source and participant and was provided uncurated.

TCRbeta CDR3 regions were amplified from genomic DNA using the immunoSEQ Assay, a bias-controlled multiplex PCR. As for the original processing: The number of nucleated cells in each sample was estimated by amplification of reference gene primers within the assay. Sequence reads were collapsed and filtered to measure the absolute abundance of every unique TCRbeta CDR3 rearrangement. For each sample, productive Simpson clonality was calculated by taking the square root of Simpson's diversity index across productive rearrangements. TCRdb stores this immuneACCESS table with in-frame sequences only. Part of the clones is absent; in the studies checked, under half of the shortfall reflects unresolved V genes, and no reason is known for the rest. V and J calls and clone size follow that table, whereas D and trimming were derived from the DNA. The sample yields 120,000 or so clones; more than 70% were counted once. The top ten constitute under 15% of the sample.

This clonotype was obtained from a woman under 40 who had recovered from COVID-19. This receptor chain uses TRBV29-1 and TRBJ2-7, with 7 central nucleotides matching TRBD1. Sequencing was done on a sample of peripheral blood. The CDR3 loop reads CSVEGVEGTEFDEQYF. In nucleotides, the sequence is TGCAGCGTTGAAGGGGTAGAGGGGACAGAATTTGACGAGCAGTACTTC.